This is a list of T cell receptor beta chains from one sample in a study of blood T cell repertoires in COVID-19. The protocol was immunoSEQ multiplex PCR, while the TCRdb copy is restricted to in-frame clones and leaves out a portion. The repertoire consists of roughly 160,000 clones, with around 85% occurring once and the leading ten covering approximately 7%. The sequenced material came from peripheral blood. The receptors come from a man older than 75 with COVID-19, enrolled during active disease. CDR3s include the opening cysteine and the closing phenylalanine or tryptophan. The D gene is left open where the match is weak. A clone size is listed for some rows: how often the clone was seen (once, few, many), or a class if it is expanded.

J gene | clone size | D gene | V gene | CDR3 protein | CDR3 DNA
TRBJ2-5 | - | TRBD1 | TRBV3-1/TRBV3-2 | CASSQARGRQETQYF | TGTGCCAGCAGCCAAGCCAGGGGGCGCCAAGAGACCCAGTACTTC
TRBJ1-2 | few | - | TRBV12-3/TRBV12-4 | CASSFTNYGYTF | TGTGCCAGCAGTTTTACTAACTATGGCTACACCTTC
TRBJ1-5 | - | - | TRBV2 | CASSDGRGVINQPQHF | TGTGCCAGCAGTGACGGCAGGGGAGTGATCAATCAGCCCCAGCATTTT
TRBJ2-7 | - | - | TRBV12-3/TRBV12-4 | CASRDTGSDEQYF | TGTGCCAGCAGAGATACAGGGTCGGACGAGCAGTACTTC
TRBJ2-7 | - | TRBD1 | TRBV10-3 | CAIGTASSYEQYF | TGTGCCATCGGGACAGCCAGCTCCTACGAGCAGTACTTC
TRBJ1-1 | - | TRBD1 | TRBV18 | CASSPGTGGGTEAFF | TGTGCCAGCTCACCAGGGACAGGGGGCGGGACTGAAGCTTTCTTT
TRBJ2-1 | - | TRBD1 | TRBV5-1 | CASRDRGRDNEQFF | TGCGCCAGCAGAGACAGGGGGCGGGACAATGAGCAGTTCTTC
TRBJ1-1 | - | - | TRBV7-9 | CASSAQGGGTEAFF | TGTGCCAGCAGCGCACAGGGAGGGGGCACTGAAGCTTTCTTT
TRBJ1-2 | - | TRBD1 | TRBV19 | CASSIGDRGVRYGYTF | TGTGCCAGTAGTATAGGGGACAGAGGGGTGCGTTATGGCTACACCTTC
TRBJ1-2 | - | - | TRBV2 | CASSEPRGGAVLANYGYTF | TGTGCCAGCAGTGAACCACGAGGAGGGGCCGTGTTAGCTAACTATGGCTACACCTTC
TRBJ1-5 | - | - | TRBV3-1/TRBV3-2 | CASSPGRGIQPQHF | TGTGCCAGCAGCCCTGGCAGGGGTATACAGCCCCAGCATTTT
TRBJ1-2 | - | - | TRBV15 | CATSREADNYGYTF | TGTGCCACCAGCAGAGAGGCGGATAACTATGGCTACACCTTC
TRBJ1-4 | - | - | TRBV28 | CASSFPEKGNEKLFF | TGTGCCAGCAGTTTCCCCGAGAAGGGGAATGAAAAACTGTTTTTT
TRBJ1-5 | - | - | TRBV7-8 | CASNPTGNQPQHF | TGTGCCAGCAATCCTACGGGTAATCAGCCCCAGCATTTT
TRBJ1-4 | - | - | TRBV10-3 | CAISEVAANEKLFF | TGTGCCATCAGTGAGGTCGCAGCTAATGAAAAACTGTTTTTT
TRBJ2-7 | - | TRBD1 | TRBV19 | CASSMIQGSEQYF | TGTGCCAGTAGTATGATACAGGGGTCCGAGCAGTACTTC
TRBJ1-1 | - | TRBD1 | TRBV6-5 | CASAGGASTEAFF | TGTGCTTCTGCAGGGGGCGCTTCCACTGAAGCTTTCTTT